The 14 T cell receptor beta chains below all came from one sample that was sequenced in a study of a mutant IDH1 vaccine in newly diagnosed glioma (dated by TCRdb to about 2021). Antigen specificity for these receptors is unknown. The library was produced with the immunoSEQ multiplex PCR assay. The table was pulled from immuneACCESS by TCRdb, which kept in-frame rearrangements only. Such tables lose some clones; where checked, under half of the loss comes from unresolved V genes, and the rest has no known cause. This sample comprises some 29,000 clones, roughly 80% of them detected only once. In total, the top ten clones hold roughly 18% of the sample. What this sample's time point label stands for: week 23, last vaccination. Each vaccine dose was 300 ug of a 20-mer mutant IDH1 peptide in Montanide, given subcutaneously with topical imiquimod. The source was PBMCs, collected from a glioma patient whose treatment included an IDH1 peptide vaccine. These receptors were obtained from a young woman with glioma.

The rearrangement links TRBV7-2 to TRBJ2-7; TRBD2 matches 11 bases. V shed 1 base and J 3 bases; nucleotides not matched to a gene: 2. The germline CDR1 and CDR2 sequences are SGHTA and FQGNSA. This CDR3 contains 15 residues. As DNA, the CDR3 is TGTGCCAGCAGCTTAGGGGGGACTAGCGGCTACGAGCAGTACTTC. Translating it yields CASSLGGTSGYEQYF.

The chain recombines TRBV7-2 with TRBJ2-3; D remains ambiguous. Trimming stripped 3 bases from V and 4 bases from J, with 8 bases between. CDR1 and CDR2 (germline): SGHTA, FQGNSA. The CDR3 runs to 13 residues. CDR3 nucleotide sequence: TGTGCCAGCAGCTTCGACCGGCCAGATACGCAGTATTTT. Protein sequence: CASSFDRPDTQYF.

The V gene is TRBV19, the J gene TRBJ1-1; 8 bases fit TRBD1. This CDR3 region has 13 residues. V lost 4 bases to trimming and J lost 11 bases; unmatched junction nucleotides: 9. Germline CDR1 and CDR2: LNHDA and SQIVND (reference sequence). The CDR3 DNA reads as TGTGCCAGTAGTACCAAGCAGGGGGCGAGGGCTTTCTTT. Amino acids: CASSTKQGARAFF.

V is TRBV19 and J is TRBJ1-5; D is uncertain. CDR1 and CDR2 from the germline V gene are LNHDA and SQIVND (reference sequence). Trimming pared 5 bases from V and 9 bases from J, leaving 14 bases between. This CDR3 spans 13 amino acids. This chain's CDR3 is CASSYPGWGPQHF. CDR3 sequence (DNA): TGTGCCAGTAGTTATCCGGGCTGGGGGCCCCAGCATTTT.

The V gene is TRBV7-8, the J gene TRBJ2-5; 8 nucleotides agree with TRBD1. From germline, CDR1 is SGHVS and CDR2 FQNEAQ. CDR3 length: 13 residues. CDR3 sequence reads: CATPGGGQETQYF. The CDR3 DNA reads TGTGCGACTCCAGGGGGCGGACAAGAGACCCAGTACTTC.

The chain has TRBV4-2 and TRBJ2-6; 10 nucleotides align to TRBD2. This CDR3 has 19 residues. Germline V gene sequence: CDR1 LGHNA, CDR2 YNFKEQ. Unmatched junction bases numbered 6, after V lost 1 base and J lost 0 bases. The CDR3 is CASSQVASGGGSGANVLTF. DNA for the CDR3: TGTGCCAGCAGCCAAGTGGCTAGCGGGGGTGGCTCTGGGGCCAACGTCCTGACTTTC.

A few counts support this clone. This rearrangement joins TRBV6-1 to TRBJ1-2; D is perhaps TRBD1 (5 bases). The CDR3 contains 14 residues. CDR1 MNHNS and CDR2 SASEGT come from the germline V gene. V lost 2 bases and J lost 4, with 11 bases in between. CDR3 protein: CASSEPGGGYGYTF. For the CDR3, the DNA is TGTGCCAGCAGTGAACCTGGCGGGGGCTATGGCTACACCTTC.

The rearrangement joins TRBV7-9 to TRBJ1-2, with TRBD1 identical over 7 bases. CDR3 length: 14 residues. The germline CDR1 and CDR2 sequences are SEHNR and FQNEAQ (reference sequence). V was pared by 7 bases and J by 5 bases, with 10 bases of the junction left unmatched. The CDR3 protein is CASTRQGGSYGYTF. The CDR3 DNA sequence: TGTGCCAGCACCCGACAGGGTGGATCATATGGCTACACCTTC.

The chain is built from TRBV20-1 and TRBJ1-3; no firm D call. V was pared by 6 bases and J by 4 bases, with 7 bases between. This CDR3 comprises 11 residues. CDR1 and CDR2 (germline): DFQATT, SNEGSKA (reference sequence). DNA of the CDR3: TGCAGTGCCGAGAAGGGAAACACCATATATTTT. Residues: CSAEKGNTIYF.

The rearrangement uses TRBV2 and TRBJ1-1; D is uncertain. Germline loops: CDR1 SNHLY, CDR2 FYNNEI. Trimming pared 6 bases from V and 4 bases from J, leaving 9 bases between. The CDR3 loop spans 12 amino acids. This CDR3 reads CASSRLGTEAFF. Written as DNA, the CDR3 is TGTGCCAGCAGCCGACTCGGCACTGAAGCTTTCTTT.

The chain links TRBV2 to TRBJ2-5, with D possibly TRBD2 on 5 matching bases. Trimming took off 7 bases at V and 5 bases at J, with 17 bases between the two ends. Germline V gene lookup returns CDR1 SNHLY and CDR2 FYNNEI. The CDR3 covers 14 residues. CDR3 sequence reads: CASTPGVNEETQYF. The CDR3 coding sequence is TGTGCCAGCACCCCCGGGGTCAATGAGGAGACCCAGTACTTC.

This clone is a singleton in its sample. The chain couples TRBV5-4 to TRBJ1-1; the D is unclear. The CDR3 extends over 14 amino acids. V lost 0 bases to trimming and J lost 3 bases, with 9 bases between them. Germline-derived CDR1 and CDR2 are SGHNT and YYREEE (reference sequence). The CDR3 DNA follows: TGTGCCAGCAGCTTGGGGGGAAGGGACACTGAAGCTTTCTTT. It translates to CASSLGGRDTEAFF.

CDR3 coding DNA: TGTGCCAGCAGCTTCGCGGAGACCCAGTACTTC. Translated, it gives CASSFAETQYF. The chain carries TRBV5-6 and TRBJ2-5; no clear D gene. With 2 bases removed from V and 5 bases from J, the gap between germline ends came to 4 bases. The CDR3 is 11 residues long. The germline V gene encodes CDR1 SGHDT and CDR2 YYEEEE.

The chain employs TRBV4-3 and TRBJ1-1; 7 bases are shared with TRBD1. Germline trimming cut 1 base from V and 1 base from J; bases unmatched to any gene: 3. The CDR3 extends over 15 amino acids. Looked up from germline, CDR1 is LGHNA and CDR2 is YSLEER. In DNA form, the CDR3 reads TGCGCCAGCAGCCAAGCCAGGGGGGGGAACACTGAAGCTTTCTTT. Its protein is CASSQARGGNTEAFF.